This T cell receptor beta chain was identified in a study of cytomegalovirus exposure and HLA in healthy donors. About the study: Out of about 190 million T cells, an earlier analysis found 117 million unique TCR beta sequences in total.

CDR1 is KGHSH and CDR2 is LQKENI in the germline V gene. Between the trimmed V and J ends, which lost 3 bases and 8 bases, there was a span of 10 bases. This CDR3 is built from 12 residues. Nominally healthy donors provided the samples, though records likely missed some immune exposures. Study results and limitations: Later analysis revealed greater clonal expansion in HLA-associated TCR beta chains than in equally common others.

A note on this clone: Its antigen is still unknown.

It was with 60 Vbeta and 13 Jbeta primers that the PCR ran. Original processing notes: About 9.9 million shared chains were among around 80 million unique TCR beta chains counted in a later analysis. Libraries were prepared by immunoSEQ multiplex PCR; TCRdb keeps only in-frame clonotypes and omits some of them. The V and J calls and clone size are taken from that table; D and trimming were inferred from the DNA. This sample lists about 60,000 clones; its ten largest clones have roughly 2%. The specimen was PBMCs. This sequence originates from a woman between 18 and 30 years old in good health and CMV-seronegative. V and J are TRBV18 and TRBJ1-2, with D possibly being TRBD1 (6 bases). For the CDR3, the DNA is TGTGCCAGCTCACCCTACGGACAGGGCTACACCTTC. Translating it yields CASSPYGQGYTF. Drawing the rest from reference TRBV18 and TRBJ1-2, the complete variable domain is NAGVMQNPRHLVRRRGQEARLRCSPMKGHSHVYWYRQLPEEGLKFMVYLQKENIIDESGMPKERFSAEFPKEGPSILRIQQVVRGDSAAYFCASSPYGQGYTFGSGTRLTVV.